This T cell receptor (beta chain) is drawn from a study of T cells in Graves' hyperthyroidism and ophthalmopathy. General study findings and limits: Blood also showed most of the thyroid clonotypes that were expanded above 0.001.

TCR beta CDR3 sequences were amplified from RNA transcripts. With the HTBI primer set, the TCR CDR3 went through a first round of RT-PCR. TCRdb re-called the multiplex PCR reads through MiXCR, storing one row per CDR3 protein. Among 650,000 to 700,000 distinct CDR3 sequences listed, around 16% were seen once. This clonotype occurred many times. Its antigen remains unknown. The junction had 14 bases not matched to a gene; V was cut back by 5 bases and J by 8 bases. This CDR3 contains 14 residues. CDR1 is DFQATT and CDR2 is SNEGSKA in the germline V gene (reference sequence). Exclusions: uncontrolled infection, other autoimmune disease, pregnancy, lactation. Diagnosing involved the use of clinical symptoms, serum thyroxine and TRAb, thyroid ultrasound and orbital computed tomography.

Material: blood. The gene calls are TRBV20-1 and TRBJ1-1, with 7 bases lining up with TRBD1. The clonotype comes from a man between 50 and 59 years old with Graves' hyperthyroidism. CDR3 DNA: TGCAGTGCTCTTGCGAGAGACAGGGTTACCGAAGCTTTCTTT. Protein: CSALARDRVTEAFF.